This T cell receptor beta chain was recovered during a study of blood T cell repertoires in COVID-19. The CDR3 runs to 16 residues. Germline values: CDR1 SGHRS, CDR2 YFSETQ. J was trimmed by 10 bases and V by 3 bases; bases with no gene match: 11. Per the original methods: The authors estimated nucleated cell counts from reference gene primer amplification. The data were produced by immunoSEQ multiplex PCR, yet TCRdb's version contains in-frame clones alone and is incomplete. V, J and clone size are those of that table, while D and trimming were read from the DNA. The sample has tens of thousands of clones; 85% are singletons.

Sequenced input: peripheral blood. The sequence came from an older man with acute or convalescent COVID-19. The chain has TRBV5-1 and TRBJ2-1; 12 bases match TRBD2. The CDR3 spells CASSYSVTSGSREQFF. The CDR3 nucleotides are TGCGCCAGCAGCTACTCGGTGACTAGCGGGAGTAGGGAGCAGTTCTTC.